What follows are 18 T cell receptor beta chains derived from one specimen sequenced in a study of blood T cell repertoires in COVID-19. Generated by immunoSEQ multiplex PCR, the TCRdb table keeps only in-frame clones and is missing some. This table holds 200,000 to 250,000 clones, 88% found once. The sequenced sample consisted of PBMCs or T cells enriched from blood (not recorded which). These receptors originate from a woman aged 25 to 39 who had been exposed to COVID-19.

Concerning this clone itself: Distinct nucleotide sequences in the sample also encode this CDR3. In DNA, the CDR3 is TGCAGCGTCGGCCGGGACAGCAACTATGGCTACACCTTC. This encodes CSVGRDSNYGYTF. The V and J genes are TRBV29-1 and TRBJ1-2, with 7 bases fitting TRBD1. V was pared by 6 bases and J by 2 bases, with 6 bases of the junction left unmatched. CDR3 size: 13 residues. From germline, CDR1 is SQVTM and CDR2 ANQGSEA.

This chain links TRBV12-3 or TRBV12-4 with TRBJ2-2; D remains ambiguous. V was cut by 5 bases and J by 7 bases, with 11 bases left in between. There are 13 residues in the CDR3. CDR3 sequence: CASSPLSGGELFF. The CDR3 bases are TGTGCCAGCAGTCCCCTCTCCGGCGGGGAGCTGTTTTTT.

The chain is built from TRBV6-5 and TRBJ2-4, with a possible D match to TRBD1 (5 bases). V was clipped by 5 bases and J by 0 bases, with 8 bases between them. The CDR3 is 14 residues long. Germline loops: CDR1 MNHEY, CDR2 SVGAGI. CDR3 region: CASSLGQAKNIQYF. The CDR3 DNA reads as TGTGCCAGCAGTCTGGGGCAAGCCAAAAACATTCAGTACTTC.

CDR3 region: CASSLTNTGELFF. As DNA, the CDR3 is TGTGCCAGCAGTTTGACTAACACCGGGGAGCTGTTTTTT. The rearrangement links TRBV12-3 or TRBV12-4 to TRBJ2-2; D is undetermined. Between the trimmed V and J ends, which lost 3 bases and 2 bases, there was a span of 4 bases. The CDR3 runs to 13 residues.

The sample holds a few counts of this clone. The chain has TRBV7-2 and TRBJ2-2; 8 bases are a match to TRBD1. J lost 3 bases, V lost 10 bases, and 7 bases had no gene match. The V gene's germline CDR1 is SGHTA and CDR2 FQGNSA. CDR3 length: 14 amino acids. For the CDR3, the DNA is TGTGCCACCACGGGACAGGTAGACACCGGGGAGCTGTTTTTT. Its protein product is CATTGQVDTGELFF.

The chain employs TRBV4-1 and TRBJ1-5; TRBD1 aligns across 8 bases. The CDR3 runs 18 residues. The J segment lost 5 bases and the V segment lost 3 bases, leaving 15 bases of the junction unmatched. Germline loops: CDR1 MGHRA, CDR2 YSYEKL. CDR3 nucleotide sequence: TGCGCCAGCAGCCAGGGCAGGGGGCGAAAGGATTACGATCAGCCCCAGCATTTT. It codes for CASSQGRGRKDYDQPQHF.

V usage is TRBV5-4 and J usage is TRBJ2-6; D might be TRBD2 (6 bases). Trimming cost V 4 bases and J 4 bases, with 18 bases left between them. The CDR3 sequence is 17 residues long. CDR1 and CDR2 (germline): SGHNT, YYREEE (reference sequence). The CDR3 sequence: CASSPYLEGSGANVLTF. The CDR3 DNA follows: TGTGCCAGCAGCCCTTACTTGGAGGGTTCAGGGGCCAACGTCCTGACTTTC.

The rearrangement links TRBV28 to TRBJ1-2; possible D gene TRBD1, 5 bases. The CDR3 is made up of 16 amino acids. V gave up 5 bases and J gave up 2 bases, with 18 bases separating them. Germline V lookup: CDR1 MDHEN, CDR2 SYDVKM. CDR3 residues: CASSHHHLTGNYGYTF. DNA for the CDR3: TGTGCCAGCAGTCATCACCACCTAACAGGAAACTATGGCTACACCTTC.

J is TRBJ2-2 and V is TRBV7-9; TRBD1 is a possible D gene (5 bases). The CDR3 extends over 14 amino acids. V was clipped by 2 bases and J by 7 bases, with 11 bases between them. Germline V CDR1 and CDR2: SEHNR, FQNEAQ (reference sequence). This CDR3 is CASSLKGIGGELFF. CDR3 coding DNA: TGTGCCAGCAGCTTAAAGGGGATCGGCGGGGAGCTGTTTTTT.

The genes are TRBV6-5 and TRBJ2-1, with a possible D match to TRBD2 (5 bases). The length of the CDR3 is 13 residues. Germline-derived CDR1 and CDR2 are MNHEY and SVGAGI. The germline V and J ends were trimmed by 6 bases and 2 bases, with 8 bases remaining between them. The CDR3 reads CASRRGAYNEQFF. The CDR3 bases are TGTGCCAGCAGACGGGGTGCCTACAATGAGCAGTTCTTC.

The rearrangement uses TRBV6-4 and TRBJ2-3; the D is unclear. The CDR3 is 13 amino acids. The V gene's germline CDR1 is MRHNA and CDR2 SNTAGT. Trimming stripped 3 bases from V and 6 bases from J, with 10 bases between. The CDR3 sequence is CASSEAITDTQYF. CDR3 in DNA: TGTGCCAGCAGTGAGGCAATAACGGATACGCAGTATTTT.

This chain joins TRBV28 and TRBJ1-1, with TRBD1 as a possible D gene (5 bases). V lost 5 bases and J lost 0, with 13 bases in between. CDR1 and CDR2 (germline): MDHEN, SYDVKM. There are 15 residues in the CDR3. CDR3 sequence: CASSPWGGMNTEAFF. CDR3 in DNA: TGTGCCAGCAGTCCCTGGGGGGGAATGAACACTGAAGCTTTCTTT. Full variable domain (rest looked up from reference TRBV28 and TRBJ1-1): DVKVTQSSRYLVKRTGEKVFLECVQDMDHENMFWYRQDPGLGLRLIYFSYDVKMKEKGDIPEGYSVSREKKERFSLILESASTNQTSMYLCASSPWGGMNTEAFFGQGTRLTVV.

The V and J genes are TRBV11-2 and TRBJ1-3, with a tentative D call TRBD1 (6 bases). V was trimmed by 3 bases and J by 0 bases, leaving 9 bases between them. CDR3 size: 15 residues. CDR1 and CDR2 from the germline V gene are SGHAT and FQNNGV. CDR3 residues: CASSLDRSSGNTIYF. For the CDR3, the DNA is TGTGCCAGCAGCTTGGACAGAAGCTCTGGAAACACCATATATTTT.

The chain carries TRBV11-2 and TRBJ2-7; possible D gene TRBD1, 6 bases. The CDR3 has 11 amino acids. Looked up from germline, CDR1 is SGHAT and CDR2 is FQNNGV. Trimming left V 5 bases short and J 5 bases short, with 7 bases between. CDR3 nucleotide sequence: TGTGCCAGCAGCCGGGACAACGAGCAGTACTTC. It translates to CASSRDNEQYF.

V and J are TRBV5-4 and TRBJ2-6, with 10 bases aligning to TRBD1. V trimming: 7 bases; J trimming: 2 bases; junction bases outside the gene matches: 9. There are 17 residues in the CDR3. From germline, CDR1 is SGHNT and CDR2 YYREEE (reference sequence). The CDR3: CASGPGQGLTGANVLTF. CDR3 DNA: TGTGCCAGCGGCCCGGGACAGGGGCTTACTGGGGCCAACGTCCTGACTTTC.

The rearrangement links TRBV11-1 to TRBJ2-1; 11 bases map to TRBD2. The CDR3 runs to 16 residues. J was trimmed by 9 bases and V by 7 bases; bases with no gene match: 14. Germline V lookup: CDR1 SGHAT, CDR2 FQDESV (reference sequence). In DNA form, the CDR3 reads TGTGCCAGCACCCTTACTAGCGGGAGTAATAAGGCTGAGCAGTTCTTC. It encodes CASTLTSGSNKAEQFF. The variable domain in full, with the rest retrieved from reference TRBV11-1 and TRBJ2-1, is EAEVAQSPRYKITEKSQAVAFWCDPISGHATLYWYRQILGQGPELLVQFQDESVVDDSQLPKDRFSAERLKGVDSTLKIQPAELGDSAMYLCASTLTSGSNKAEQFFGPGTRLTVL.

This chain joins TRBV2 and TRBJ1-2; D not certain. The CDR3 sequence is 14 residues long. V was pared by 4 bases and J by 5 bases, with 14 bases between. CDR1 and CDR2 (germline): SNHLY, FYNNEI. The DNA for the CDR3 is TGTGCCAGCAGTGCAGGAGGCTATGATTATGGCTACACCTTC. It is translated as CASSAGGYDYGYTF.

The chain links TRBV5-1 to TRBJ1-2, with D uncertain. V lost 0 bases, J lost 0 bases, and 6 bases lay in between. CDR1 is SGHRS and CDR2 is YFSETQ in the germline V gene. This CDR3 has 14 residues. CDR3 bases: TGCGCCAGCAGCTTGGCCAAATCTAACTATGGCTACACCTTC. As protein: CASSLAKSNYGYTF.